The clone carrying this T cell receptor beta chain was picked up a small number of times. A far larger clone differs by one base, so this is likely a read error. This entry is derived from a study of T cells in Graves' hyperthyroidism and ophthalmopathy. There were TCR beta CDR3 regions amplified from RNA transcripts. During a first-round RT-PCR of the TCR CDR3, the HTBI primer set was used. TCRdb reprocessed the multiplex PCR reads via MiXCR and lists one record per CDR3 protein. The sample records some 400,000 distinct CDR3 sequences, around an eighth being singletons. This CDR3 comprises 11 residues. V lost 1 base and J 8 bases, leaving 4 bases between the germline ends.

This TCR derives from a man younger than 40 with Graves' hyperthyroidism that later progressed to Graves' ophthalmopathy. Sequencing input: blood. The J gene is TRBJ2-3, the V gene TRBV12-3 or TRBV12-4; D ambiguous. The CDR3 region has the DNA TGTGCCAGCAGTTTAGGAGTTACGCAGTATTTT. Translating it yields CASSLGVTQYF.